This T cell receptor beta chain was found in a study of resident and recirculating memory T cells in vitiligo. The assay was immunoSEQ multiplex PCR, and TCRdb's table has in-frame clones only and misses some. Here the sample spans 55,000 to 75,000 clones, approximately 90% being singletons. This CDR3 has 12 residues. The V end lost 10 bases, the J end lost 7 bases, and 16 bases lay between the germline ends. From germline, CDR1 is MNHNY and CDR2 SVGAGI (reference sequence). The receptor comes from a male donor with vitiligo. The chain links TRBV6-6 to TRBJ1-1; a possible D gene is TRBD1 (6 bases). What was sequenced was blood. The CDR3 DNA is TGTGCCACCGAACCTCAGGGGATTGAAGCTTTCTTT. Translating it yields CATEPQGIEAFF.